The clone carrying this TCR beta chain appeared a few times. Its antigen is not identified. With 4 bases removed from V and 8 bases from J, the gap between germline ends came to 12 bases. The germline V gene encodes CDR1 MNHEY and CDR2 SMNVEV (reference sequence). This CDR3 comprises 13 residues. The data belong to a study of blood T cells in healthy people across ages. General study results and limits: Estimates of total diversity, which came from one million sequenced T cells, were considered to be underestimates. There was no known CMV status for donors, so expanded clonotype changes were possibly confounded.

For the second PCR, which ran for 7 to 11 cycles, a sample-barcoded 5' primer and a J-beta primer mix were used. Researchers report that each sample yielded at least 3 million CDR3-containing paired-end reads. TCRdb re-called the 5' RACE reads through MiXCR, storing one row per CDR3 protein. This table has 1,800,000 or so distinct CDR3 sequences, around 40% appearing once. The receptor was derived from a human donor in good health. The rearrangement links TRBV27 to TRBJ2-1, with TRBD1 as a possible D gene (6 bases). The specimen sequenced was blood. Here the CDR3 reads CASSSLEGDEQFF. The CDR3 DNA is TGTGCCAGCAGTTCACTAGAGGGGGATGAGCAGTTCTTC.